This T cell receptor (beta chain) was captured by sequencing in a study of blood T cell repertoires in COVID-19. Study-wide background: Material from acute and convalescent COVID-19 was sourced from the United States, Italy and Spain. Nucleic acid was either cDNA or gDNA, and it came from T cells, B-cell-depleted T cells, or PBMCs.

In the original analysis: Amplification from reference gene primers served as the basis for estimated nucleated cell counts. Measured with immunoSEQ multiplex PCR; TCRdb has only the in-frame clones, and not every one. D and trimming come from the DNA, and the V and J calls and clone size come from that table. This sample has roughly 230,000 clones; over 80% occur once, and the top ten carry more than 5.5%. The trim removed 6 bases at V and 1 base at J, leaving 4 bases unmatched. From germline, CDR1 is LGHNT and CDR2 FRNRAP. The CDR3 totals 16 residues. Sequencing input: peripheral blood. The clonotype comes from a human donor in a cohort sampled during active COVID-19. The chain combines TRBV12-5 with TRBJ1-6; 9 nucleotides match TRBD1. The CDR3 reads CASGTGQGSYNSPLHF. As DNA, the CDR3 is TGTGCTAGTGGAACGGGACAGGGATCCTATAATTCACCCCTCCACTTT. Based on the CDR3 plus reference TRBV12-5 and TRBJ1-6, the full variable domain is DARVTQTPRHKVTEMGQEVTMRCQPILGHNTVFWYRQTMMQGLELLAYFRNRAPLDDSGMPKDRFSAEMPDATLATLKIQPSEPRDSAVYFCASGTGQGSYNSPLHFGNGTRLTVT.